This TCR beta chain is drawn from a study of blood T cell repertoires in COVID-19. On the study more broadly: There were acute and convalescent COVID-19 samples, and they came from the United States, Italy and Spain. Sample material is recorded as cDNA or gDNA derived from T cells, B-cell-depleted T cells, or PBMCs.

The CDR3 extends over 16 amino acids. Per germline, CDR1 LGHNT and CDR2 FRNRAP. The J segment lost 0 bases and the V segment lost 1 base, leaving 3 bases of the junction unmatched. Authors' analysis steps: Quantification of nucleated cells was approximated via reference gene primer amplification. TCRdb keeps only in-frame clones here, not all; method: immunoSEQ multiplex PCR. That table furnishes V, J and clone size, whereas the DNA furnished D and trimming. The data contain 66,000 or so clones, roughly 75% of them singletons. The V call is TRBV12-5, the J call TRBJ2-3; 8 nucleotides match TRBD2. This clonotype was sampled from a human donor in a cohort sampled during active COVID-19. The sequencing input was peripheral blood. The CDR3 nucleotides are TGTGCTAGTGGTTTGGGGGCGGGAGGAAGCACAGATACGCAGTATTTT. Protein product: CASGLGAGGSTDTQYF.